This T cell receptor (beta chain) was documented in a study of cytomegalovirus exposure and HLA in healthy donors (dated by TCRdb to about 2017). Study-wide context: In an earlier analysis of roughly 590 of the donors, around 290 Gb of sequence data and approximately 100 million unique TCR beta sequences from about 179 million T cells were reported. About 330 gigabases of sequencing data and tens of millions of unique TCR sequences made up an early release that covered several hundred HLA-typed donors. The aim of the study was to test whether cataloging public T cell receptors could identify signatures of past pathogen exposure. Class I and class II HLA loci were covered by the typing at four-digit resolution. To predict cytomegalovirus infection status, the study brought together high-throughput TCR immunosequencing, statistical association of individual TCRs with disease status, and machine learning. On average, roughly 240,000 unique TCR beta nucleotide sequences were sequenced per donor among 300 to 500 genotyped donors of the cohort, with roughly 18% of those sequences being non-productive. Donor age, sex, ethnicity and CMV serostatus were compiled alongside the repertoire data. Rather than using new phenotypic data, the later analysis identified candidate immune exposures from TCR beta sequences and from how often those sequences occurred across donors. Genome-wide SNP genotypes for about 55% of the roughly 670 donors were used in a later genetic analysis, which treated that subset as a discovery cohort. Among the approximately 420 genotyped donors, under 90% belonged to the genetic ancestry cluster associated with self-reported Caucasian donors. Every discovery cohort repertoire had been produced on one sequencing platform. Typing coverage differed by locus: A, B, C, DRB1 and DQB1 were typed in roughly 620-630 donors, DQA1 in 522, DPA1 in roughly 590, and DPB1 in just under 480. To study patterns of TCR occurrence, a later analysis re-analyzed previously published TCR beta repertoires from 500 to 850 donors and added high-resolution HLA genotyping. The T cell repertoires of 666 subjects were profiled by immunosequencing and related to cytomegalovirus serostatus. Besides the first cohort of around 700 subjects, a separate validation cohort made up of roughly 120 different subjects was used. Roughly 5 DR-DQ haplotypes were handled as single units for association and clustering because linkage in the cohort was strong. In an earlier analysis of 587 of the donors, high-throughput TCR beta sequencing was used to judge whether each TCR beta V gene segment behaved as functional or pseudogenic.

In regard to this clone: Its antigen is unknown. No clone much larger than this one lies a single base away; base qualities are absent.

The library was built by means of the immunoSEQ multiplex PCR assay. For the multiplex PCR, a mixture combining 60 forward primers for TCR Vbeta segments and 13 reverse primers for TCR Jbeta segments was used. A multiplex PCR assay on genomic DNA amplified the CDR3 region of rearranged TCR beta genes. The amplified TCR beta libraries were sequenced on the Illumina HiSeq System as 87-base-pair reads. The original pipeline was this. Across the 700 or so repertoires, a later analysis counted 60 million to 90 million unique TCR beta chains, about 10 million of which were shared by at least two donors. Raw reads were error-corrected and collapsed into unique sequences by a nearest-neighbor algorithm in which closely related sequences were merged to remove PCR and sequencing errors. To assign V, D and J gene segments, CDR3 sequences were aligned to IMGT reference sequences. For a sequence to be retained, a match of at least six nucleotides to both a V gene segment and a J gene segment was required. Rearrangements were classified as productive when the CDR3 lacked stop codons and remained in frame with V and J, and all other rearrangements were classified as non-productive. CDR3 was defined by IMGT convention, running from the second conserved V-encoded cysteine to the conserved J-encoded phenylalanine. Sequences without an unambiguous match to a single V gene segment were excluded from the earlier analysis of 500 to 700 of the donors. An earlier analysis of some 610 of the donors called V segments functional above 56.7% productive rearrangements and segregating when the between-donor standard deviation exceeded 5%. To diagnose cytomegalovirus status from the catalog of TCR beta chain sequences, a statistical classification framework was built. V and J gene assignment, in a later analysis, came from comparing TCR nucleotide sequences with IMGT/GENE-DB human TR gene sequences. The TCRdist pipeline was used in a later analysis to assign CDR3 sequences and most-parsimonious VDJ recombination scenarios. In a later analysis, each TCR beta chain was defined by its CDR3 amino acid sequence together with its V-gene family, and reads lacking a unique V-gene family were excluded. As a way to deal with suspected cross-contamination and a sequencing artifact, a later analysis dropped 640 or so nucleotide sequences that were highly shared and had low generation probability. In a later analysis, a clonal expansion index was calculated for each public chain from normalized within-repertoire ranks of inferred template counts. In a later analysis, generation probabilities were computed using a VDJ recombination model fitted to out-of-frame rearrangements, and the results were checked against IGoR. A later analysis scored TCR-TCR, TCR-HLA and TCR-CMV co-occurrence with hypergeometric tests, applying a repertoire-size bias correction to TCR pairs. A later analysis estimated false discovery rates by permuting HLA or CMV assignments 20 times. In a later analysis, co-occurring TCRs were grouped with DBSCAN, and TCRdist sequence similarity was added when clustering was performed within HLA-allele-positive subsets. Co-occurrence clustering excluded repertoires with fewer than 30,000 or more than 120,000 public chains, plus five with anomalous nucleotide sharing. As stored in TCRdb, this immuneACCESS dataset retains in-frame rearrangements with V and J assigned. A fraction of the clones does not appear; measured against another copy, unresolved V genes explain less than half of the discrepancy, and the remainder lacks a known reason. V and J calls and clone size are those listed in that table; D and trimming were worked out from the DNA. The table for this sample lists roughly 100,000 clones; 60% to 80% of them were counted only once. The top ten clonotypes cover roughly 2.5% of the sample.

The full study reports these points: In both the original and validation cohorts, the classifier was reported to diagnose cytomegalovirus status with high specificity and sensitivity. Compared with equally common non-associated chains, HLA-associated TCR beta chains in a later analysis were more clonally expanded and had lower generation probabilities. A further reported finding was that TCR beta sequences accurately predicted the HLA-A and HLA-B alleles for most subjects in the first cohort. It was suggested by the authors that the approach could potentially be generalized to other disease states and immunological phenotypes. A cluster of highly shared sequence variants was judged likely to represent a technical artifact of the sequencing pipeline. Most TCR sequences were observed very rarely across donors, whereas some public TCRs were present in many individuals. When HLA alleles, especially DR and DQ, strongly co-occurred, attributing TCR associations to individual alleles was difficult. This cohort had only TCR beta chains sequenced, and the lack of alpha or paired-chain data limited which features could be detected. In vitro tests confirmed that a few of the cytomegalovirus-associated TCR beta chains recognize cytomegalovirus antigens. At a false discovery rate of 0.05, a later analysis linked fewer than 20,000 TCR beta sequences to specific HLA alleles. In the study, 150 to 200 TCR beta chains were listed as associated with cytomegalovirus. An association between a missense DCLRE1C variant and V-gene and J-gene trimming of TCR beta chains was found in a later genetic analysis and replicated in an independent cohort. Because HLA typing was missing for some donors at each locus, association tests included only the typed subset. Because the 87-base-pair reads could not distinguish some IMGT-functional V segments, including TRBV6-2 and TRBV6-3, those segments were excluded. According to a later genetic analysis, donors in an Asian-associated ancestry cluster had fewer N-insertions in productive TCRs than the roughly 670-donor mean. An earlier analysis of 587 of the donors showed that most TCR beta V segments appeared in productive rearrangements either about 87% or about 30% of the time, which broadly matched IMGT annotations. Several of the top co-occurrence clusters appeared to be linked to parvovirus B19, influenza, CMV and Epstein-Barr virus, according to a later analysis. Because counts were too low, about 18 rarely observed V segments, including chromosome 9 orphons, were left out of the earlier analysis of 500 to 650 of the donors. Presence/absence analyses assumed roughly uniform sequencing depth across donors, an assumption that may not hold. In a later analysis, the rate of TCR association differed among HLA loci, with DRB1 alleles having the most associated TCRs and HLA-C alleles having the fewest. The only immune exposure information available for the cohort was CMV serostatus. Correlated functional status among segregating V segments might reflect linkage disequilibrium, but an unknown experimental factor could not be ruled out. According to a later analysis, most CMV-associated TCR beta chains appeared to be HLA-restricted, and the HLA associations seemed to be driven largely by CMV exposure.

V was cut back by 4 bases and J by 4 bases, leaving a gap of 11 bases between them. Taken from the germline V gene (reference sequence), the CDR1 and CDR2 loops are MNHEY and SMNVEV. Reading from cysteine to phenylalanine, the CDR3 counts 14 amino acids. Of the read, only the CDR3 DNA is kept; its 42 bases are in frame from base 1. The cohort comprised around 700 healthy bone marrow donors. At the time of sampling, every cohort member was nominally healthy, though immune exposures that went unrecorded were likely present. The donor was CMV seronegative and was included in the group of hundreds of seronegative cohort members. A peripheral blood sample was collected from each donor, and TCR beta sequencing was performed on peripheral blood mononuclear cells. The Qiagen DNeasy Blood Extraction Kit was used to extract genomic DNA from the blood cell samples.

The receptor chain draws on TRBV27 and TRBJ1-5; the D gene is perhaps TRBD1, on 5 matching bases. The sequenced material came from PBMCs. The TCR sequence derives from a man aged 35 to 55 in good health and CMV-seronegative. The CDR3 protein is CASSSMGGNQPQHF. In nucleotides, the sequence is TGTGCCAGCAGTTCCATGGGGGGGAATCAGCCCCAGCATTTT.